These 19 T cell receptor beta chains share one sample of origin, sequenced in a study of blood T cell repertoires in COVID-19. Here immunoSEQ multiplex PCR was the method, and the copy in TCRdb shows in-frame clones only, minus some. Among approximately 220,000 clones listed, about 83% were seen once. Sample: peripheral blood. These receptors all stem from a woman aged 35 to 49 with active or convalescent COVID-19.

This clone came up a few times. V is TRBV30 and J is TRBJ1-3; D is ambiguous. Looked up from germline, CDR1 is GTSNPN and CDR2 is SVGIG (reference sequence). Trimming stripped 4 bases from V and 0 bases from J, with 22 bases between. The CDR3 runs 18 residues. CDR3 sequence: CAWTLWAGYTSSGNTIYF. The CDR3 nucleotides read TGTGCCTGGACGCTATGGGCAGGTTACACGAGCTCTGGAAACACCATATATTTT.

The chain joins TRBV28 to TRBJ1-5, with a possible D match to TRBD1 (6 bases). Germline V gene lookup returns CDR1 MDHEN and CDR2 SYDVKM. The ends were cut back, 6 bases at V and 7 bases at J, with 13 bases in the middle. The length of the CDR3 is 13 residues. The DNA of the CDR3 is TGTGCCAGCAGCGGGGCAGGGGTGCAGCCCCAGCATTTT. Translation: CASSGAGVQPQHF.

In its sample, this clone was seen a few times. The chain employs TRBV10-3 and TRBJ1-1, with 7 bases fitting TRBD1. J gave up 2 bases and V 3 bases, and 0 bases lay outside the gene matches. Germline lookup yields CDR1 ENHRY and CDR2 SYGVKD. The CDR3 length is 13 residues. This CDR3 reads CAISEGGNTEAFF. As DNA, the CDR3 is TGTGCCATCAGTGAAGGGGGCAACACTGAAGCTTTCTTT.

This clone has only one observation. The chain carries TRBV28 and TRBJ1-4; TRBD1 matches at 8 bases. The CDR3 has 15 residues. The V segment lost 3 bases and the J segment 7 bases; nucleotides outside the gene matches: 7. The germline CDR1 and CDR2 sequences are MDHEN and SYDVKM. CDR3 amino acids: CASSFPQGGSEKLFF. The CDR3, as DNA: TGTGCCAGCAGTTTCCCACAGGGGGGGAGTGAAAAACTGTTTTTT.

This clone has a handful of counts. The CDR3 nucleotides are TGCGCCAGCAGCTTATCACAGGGCGGCTATGGCTACACCTTC. Residues: CASSLSQGGYGYTF. This chain links TRBV5-1 with TRBJ1-2; D might be TRBD1 (6 bases). The CDR3 has 14 residues. CDR1 is SGHRS and CDR2 is YFSETQ in the germline V gene. Trimming cost V 2 bases and J 4 bases, with 12 bases left between them.

CDR3 protein: CASSGLAGTTQYF. The DNA of the CDR3 is TGTGCCAGCAGCGGCTTAGCGGGAACCACTCAGTACTTC. The chain recombines TRBV7-3 with TRBJ2-7; 8 nucleotides line up with TRBD2. V shed 5 bases, J shed 10 bases, and the junction held 10 bases outside the gene matches. In germline, CDR1 is SGHTA, CDR2 FQGTGA. The CDR3 contains 13 residues.

The chain combines TRBV7-3 with TRBJ2-7, with 7 nucleotides matching TRBD1. Germline V gene data show CDR1 as SGHTA and CDR2 as FQGTGA. The CDR3 length is 15 residues. V lost 5 bases to trimming and J lost 3 bases; unmatched junction nucleotides: 10. CDR3 nucleotides: TGTGCCAGCAGCCCGATGACAGGGTGGTGCTACGAGCAGTACTTC. Translating gives CASSPMTGWCYEQYF. Full variable domain (outside the CDR3, taken from reference TRBV7-3 and TRBJ2-7): GAGVSQTPSNKVTEKGKYVELRCDPISGHTALYWYRQSLGQGPEFLIYFQGTGAADDSGLPNDRFFAVRPEGSVSTLKIQRTERGDSAVYLCASSPMTGWCYEQYFGPGTRLTVT.

The CDR3 DNA follows: TGTGCCAGCAGACCTAGCGGGCCTTACAATGAGCAGTTCTTC. Encoded protein: CASRPSGPYNEQFF. V usage is TRBV7-2 and J usage is TRBJ2-1; 8 positions match TRBD2. This CDR3 is 14 amino acids long. Germline assignment: CDR1 SGHTA and CDR2 FQGNSA. Trimming at V came to 6 bases and at J to 4 bases, leaving 5 bases not matched to a gene. Full variable domain (rest looked up from reference TRBV7-2 and TRBJ2-1): GAGVSQSPSNKVTEKGKDVELRCDPISGHTALYWYRQSLGQGLEFLIYFQGNSAPDKSGLPSDRFSAERTGGSVSTLTIQRTQQEDSAVYLCASRPSGPYNEQFFGPGTRLTVL.

This sequence joins TRBV11-3 and TRBJ2-7, with TRBD1 as a possible D gene (5 bases). The V gene's germline CDR1 is SGHNT and CDR2 YENEEA. The length of the CDR3 is 15 residues. V was cut by 2 bases and J by 1 base, with 12 bases left in between. The CDR3 is CASSLPRALSYEQYF. CDR3 DNA sequence: TGTGCCAGCAGCTTACCCAGGGCATTGTCCTACGAGCAGTACTTC.

This chain uses TRBV7-2 with TRBJ1-1, with no clear D. Germline-derived CDR1 and CDR2 are SGHTA and FQGNSA. V was clipped by 2 bases and J by 7 bases, with 14 bases between them. This CDR3 has 14 residues. In nucleotides, the CDR3 is TGTGCCAGCAGCTTACGCCTAACCGGGAGTGAAGCTTTCTTT. It is translated as CASSLRLTGSEAFF.

The chain uses TRBV19 and TRBJ2-6; weak D call: TRBD1 (6 bases). This CDR3 comprises 18 residues. The germline gives CDR1 LNHDA, CDR2 SQIVND (reference sequence). V was cut by 5 bases and J by 0 bases, with 17 bases left in between. The CDR3 DNA is TGTGCCAGTAGTCCTTACGGGACACTCGGCTCTGGGGCCAACGTCCTGACTTTC. As protein: CASSPYGTLGSGANVLTF.

The chain is built from TRBV5-1 and TRBJ2-5, with 16 bases fitting TRBD2. V gave up 3 bases and J gave up 2 bases; unmatched junction bases: 4. Germline values: CDR1 SGHRS, CDR2 YFSETQ. There are 17 residues in the CDR3. CDR3 DNA sequence: TGCGCCAGCAGCTCGGGACTAGCGGGGGGGCCGCAAGAGACCCAGTACTTC. This translates into CASSSGLAGGPQETQYF.

V is TRBV11-2 and J is TRBJ2-5, with TRBD1 identical over 8 bases. The CDR3 length is 16 residues. Germline V gene sequence: CDR1 SGHAT, CDR2 FQNNGV. V dropped 5 bases and J dropped 2; count of bases not matched to a gene: 10. This CDR3 reads CASSARTGLGQETQYF. The CDR3 DNA reads as TGTGCCAGCAGCGCCAGGACAGGGCTTGGACAAGAGACCCAGTACTTC. The whole variable domain, filled in from reference TRBV11-2 and TRBJ2-5, reads EAGVAQSPRYKIIEKRQSVAFWCNPISGHATLYWYQQILGQGPKLLIQFQNNGVVDDSQLPKDRFSAERLKGVDSTLKIQPAKLEDSAVYLCASSARTGLGQETQYFGPGTRLLVL.

This rearrangement joins TRBV15 to TRBJ2-3, with 9 bases lining up with TRBD2. The junction had 7 bases not matched to a gene; V was cut back by 7 bases and J by 2 bases. The germline V gene has CDR1 LNHNV and CDR2 YYDKDF (reference sequence). The CDR3 runs to 15 residues. The CDR3, as DNA: TGTGCCACCAACCTAGCGGGGACCCCCACAGATACGCAGTATTTT. Translating it yields CATNLAGTPTDTQYF.

This clone was recorded only once. V and J are TRBV10-3 and TRBJ2-3; 14 nucleotides align to TRBD2. The CDR3 is 17 residues long. Germline V gives CDR1 ENHRY, CDR2 SYGVKD. V shed 6 bases and J 2 bases; nucleotides not matched to a gene: 7. The CDR3: CAIRSTSGRALTDTQYF. In nucleotides, the CDR3 is TGTGCCATCAGATCGACTAGCGGGAGGGCCCTCACAGATACGCAGTATTTT.

The V call is TRBV19, the J call TRBJ2-1; 8 bases are shared with TRBD1. The CDR3 is made up of 16 amino acids. The germline V gene has CDR1 LNHDA and CDR2 SQIVND (reference sequence). V was pared by 3 bases and J by 3 bases, with 7 bases of the junction left unmatched. CDR3 nucleotides: TGTGCCAGTAGTATTTCAGGACAGGGATACTACAATGAGCAGTTCTTC. Its translation: CASSISGQGYYNEQFF.

V and J are TRBV6-5 and TRBJ1-6, with D perhaps matching TRBD1 (5 bases). The CDR3 has 15 amino acids. CDR1 is MNHEY, CDR2 SVGAGI, per germline. The V gene lost 6 bases and the J gene lost 7 bases, with 16 bases spanning the gap. CDR3 loop: CASSLQGAPNSPLHF. CDR3 sequence (DNA): TGTGCCAGCAGCCTACAAGGGGCCCCCAATTCACCCCTCCACTTT.

This clone showed up just once. The CDR3 DNA sequence: TGTGCCAGCAGTTTGACAGGAGTGCCCTACGAGCAGTACTTC. As protein: CASSLTGVPYEQYF. The J gene is TRBJ2-7, the V gene TRBV28, with D possibly TRBD1 on 6 matching bases. The V end lost 3 bases, the J end lost 2 bases, and 11 bases lay between the germline ends. CDR1 MDHEN and CDR2 SYDVKM come from the germline V gene. CDR3 size: 14 residues.

The chain combines TRBV9 with TRBJ1-2; a weak D match, TRBD1 (5 bases). Germline-derived CDR1 and CDR2 are SGDLS and YYNGEE. The CDR3 is 12 residues long. With 2 bases removed from V and 8 bases from J, the gap between germline ends came to 10 bases. CDR3 sequence (DNA): TGTGCCAGCAGCGTGGGGCAGTCGGGCTACACCTTC. Protein: CASSVGQSGYTF.